This T cell receptor beta chain was observed in a study of radiotherapy plus CTLA-4 blockade in lung cancer. Notes on the study in general: Alongside interferon-beta, early blood T cell clone dynamics were reportedly the best predictor of response. Blood-borne expansion of tumor-derived TCR clones followed radiotherapy plus ipilimumab.

TCRdb keeps only in-frame clones here, not all; method: immunoSEQ multiplex PCR. The table has tens of thousands of clones, around 74% seen once. Ipilimumab-mediated CTLA-4 blockade plus focal radiation was given to patients having chemo-refractory metastatic non-small-cell lung cancer. V shed 4 bases, J shed 5 bases, and the junction held 6 bases outside the gene matches. Germline V gene data show CDR1 as MNHNS and CDR2 as SASEGT. CDR3 length: 14 residues. A word on this clone: As yet, its antigen is unknown.

The sequence was obtained from a human donor with non-small cell lung cancer whose response to radiotherapy plus ipilimumab could not be evaluated. Material: peripheral blood, obtained from a patient treated with radiotherapy plus ipilimumab. This chain joins TRBV6-1 and TRBJ2-5; 8 nucleotides line up with TRBD1. The CDR3 region is CASSGQGWYETQYF. For the CDR3, the DNA is TGTGCCAGCAGTGGACAGGGGTGGTACGAGACCCAGTACTTC.